The 3 T cell receptor beta chains below come from one sample, sequenced in a study of tissue T cells after allogeneic stem cell transplantation. Some clones are missing from TCRdb's copy, which holds only in-frame ones; the method was immunoSEQ multiplex PCR. In the table there are over 45,000 clones, 65% to 85% of which are singletons. Sequenced input: sorted cells pooled from one or two spleens. All receptors derive from a pool of C57BL/6 mice in good health.

On this clone itself: Germline and genes here are mouse. The read stops 1 residue short of the end of the CDR3; the missing end is completed from the germline J gene. The chain employs TRBV12-1 and TRBJ2-1; the D call may be TRBD1 or TRBD2 (5 bases each). This CDR3 is built from 13 residues. V was cut by 2 bases and J by 3 bases, with 7 bases left in between. Per germline, CDR1 SGHSN and CDR2 HYEKVE. Incomplete CDR3 DNA: TGTGCCAGCTCTCCCGGGGGCTATGCTGAGCAGTTC. Its translation: CASSPGGYAEQF. The CDR3 as a whole reads CASSPGGYAEQFF.

For this clone: Any gene name here is a mouse gene name. The CDR3 extends 1 residue past the end of the read, so its final part is completed from the germline J gene. The rearrangement joins TRBV31 to TRBJ1-5, with TRBD1 as a possible D gene (6 bases). V dropped 1 base and J dropped 3 bases, with 7 bases sitting between them. The CDR3 is made up of 13 amino acids. Germline CDR1 GKSSPN, CDR2 SITVG. This chain's CDR3 is CAWSHRANQAPLF. The CDR3 DNA, read in part, is TGTGCCTGGAGTCACAGGGCCAACCAGGCTCCGCTT.

This clone was recorded once. Mouse names are used for the genes. The CDR3 DNA, read in part, is TGTGCAAGCAGCTTGGGGGGAGACACAGAAGTCTTC. Translated, it gives CASSLGGDTEVF. In full, the CDR3 is CASSLGGDTEVFF. The gene calls are TRBV16 and TRBJ1-1, with TRBD1 as a possible D gene (5 bases). The read is 1 residue too short to cover the CDR3 end, so that end is filled in from the germline J gene. This CDR3 region has 13 residues. Germline V gene lookup returns CDR1 SGHSA and CDR2 FRNQAP. Trimming pared 3 bases from V and 3 bases from J, leaving 8 bases between.